These 18 T cell receptor beta chains were all obtained from the same sample, sequenced in a study of T cells in Graves' hyperthyroidism and ophthalmopathy. The CDR3 regions of TCR beta were amplified from RNA transcripts. Initially, a first-round RT-PCR of the TCR CDR3 employed the HTBI primer set. TCRdb reprocessed the multiplex PCR reads with MiXCR, giving one entry per CDR3 protein. The sample records about 420,000 distinct CDR3 sequences, 15% to 18% being singletons. Sequenced sample: blood. The receptor set was obtained from a woman younger than 35 with Graves' hyperthyroidism.

The rearrangement joins TRBV5-1 to TRBJ2-3, with D possibly matching TRBD2 (6 bases). The length of the CDR3 is 14 residues. Trimming pared 3 bases from V and 4 bases from J, leaving 12 bases between. From germline, CDR1 is SGHRS and CDR2 YFSETQ. DNA of the CDR3: TGCGCCAGCAGCTCGATGACTAGTCCAGATACGCAGTATTTT. Its translation: CASSSMTSPDTQYF.

This rearrangement joins TRBV20-1 to TRBJ1-6; 8 positions match TRBD1. V gave up 3 bases and J gave up 8 bases; unmatched junction bases: 12. The CDR3 consists of 16 residues. From germline, CDR1 is DFQATT and CDR2 SNEGSKA (reference sequence). This CDR3 reads CSARGGAGGSDSPLHF. The DNA for the CDR3 is TGCAGTGCTAGGGGGGGGGCAGGGGGCTCTGATTCACCCCTCCACTTT.

This clonotype has a count of ten or more. V gene TRBV7-2 combines with J gene TRBJ1-2; D remains ambiguous. Trimming took off 1 base at V and 3 bases at J, with 9 bases between the two ends. The V gene's germline CDR1 is SGHTA and CDR2 FQGNSA. The CDR3 is 14 amino acids. This CDR3 reads CASSLVHGYYGYTF. In nucleotides, the CDR3 is TGTGCCAGCAGCTTAGTTCACGGGTACTATGGCTACACCTTC.

This clonotype has just a few counts. This chain connects TRBV7-6 to TRBJ2-1; D not resolved. This CDR3 is built from 14 residues. V was shortened by 5 bases and J by 0 bases, with 8 bases between the two germline ends. Germline V gives CDR1 SGHVS, CDR2 FNYEAQ. CDR3 sequence: CASSPPGSYNEQFF. CDR3 nucleotides: TGTGCCAGCAGCCCCCCTGGCTCCTACAATGAGCAGTTCTTC.

This clonotype was counted many times. This rearrangement joins TRBV20-1 to TRBJ2-3, with TRBD2 matching 11 bases. V was clipped by 1 base and J by 4 bases; unmatched bases: 7. CDR1 is DFQATT and CDR2 is SNEGSKA in the germline V gene (reference sequence). The CDR3 spans 16 residues. The CDR3 sequence is CSARGTSGRASDTQYF. The CDR3 DNA reads as TGCAGTGCTAGAGGCACTAGCGGGAGAGCCTCAGATACGCAGTATTTT.

With regard to this clonotype: A much more abundant neighbour one base away suggests this may be a read error. The genes are TRBV7-9 and TRBJ2-7; D is uncertain. The J call may be wrong; the DNA end is better matched by TRBJ2-1. Germline V CDR1 and CDR2: SEHNR, FQNEAQ (reference sequence). The CDR3 covers 14 residues. CDR3 DNA sequence: TGTGCCAGCAACCCAATCACAAGCTCCTACGAGCAGTTCTTC. This sequence encodes CASNPITSSYEQFF.

This clonotype was observed at least ten times. This rearrangement joins TRBV2 to TRBJ1-2, with D maybe TRBD1 (5 bases). This CDR3 spans 15 amino acids. Trimming left V 4 bases short and J 6 bases short, with 18 bases between. Germline lookup yields CDR1 SNHLY and CDR2 FYNNEI. Here the CDR3 reads CASSGTEGPLDGYTF. CDR3 nucleotide sequence: TGTGCCAGCAGTGGGACCGAGGGACCCCTGGATGGCTACACCTTC.

This clonotype was seen many times. J is TRBJ2-3 and V is TRBV5-6; TRBD2 might be the D (5 bases). V dropped 1 base and J dropped 2 bases, with 11 bases sitting between them. The CDR3 is 15 amino acids. CDR1 and CDR2 (germline): SGHDT, YYEEEE. The CDR3 region is CASSLRTVATDTQYF. CDR3 bases: TGTGCCAGCAGCTTGAGGACTGTAGCCACAGATACGCAGTATTTT.

The chain carries TRBV9 and TRBJ1-4, with D tentatively TRBD1 (5 bases). V was pared by 2 bases and J by 5 bases, with 10 bases between. Per the germline V gene, CDR1 is SGDLS and CDR2 is YYNGEE. The CDR3 spans 14 residues. DNA for the CDR3: TGTGCCAGCAGCGTGCAAGGGGCGAATGAAAAACTGTTTTTT. Translating it yields CASSVQGANEKLFF.

The V call is TRBV19, the J call TRBJ2-3; weak D call: TRBD1 (6 bases). The CDR3 contains 14 residues. The V end was cut by 6 bases, the J end by 2 bases, with 12 bases between. Germline-derived CDR1 and CDR2 are LNHDA and SQIVND (reference sequence). The CDR3 DNA reads as TGTGCCAGTAGCCAACCGGGACACACAGATACGCAGTATTTT. Protein: CASSQPGHTDTQYF.

The CDR3 loop is CSASSGSKSSYNEQFF. CDR3 in DNA: TGCAGTGCTAGTAGCGGGTCTAAGAGCTCCTACAATGAGCAGTTCTTC. The chain employs TRBV20-1 and TRBJ2-1; 7 bases are shared with TRBD2. The J segment lost 0 bases and the V segment lost 3 bases, leaving 8 bases of the junction unmatched. This CDR3 comprises 16 residues. Per germline, CDR1 DFQATT and CDR2 SNEGSKA (reference sequence).

The chain recombines TRBV7-9 with TRBJ2-2; 7 nucleotides align to TRBD2. The CDR3 extends over 16 amino acids. The V gene's germline CDR1 is SEHNR and CDR2 FQNEAQ (reference sequence). Trimming took 5 bases from V and 4 from J; bases not matched to a gene: 10. CDR3 nucleotide sequence: TGTGCCAGCAGCCAAACCGGCGGGAGAACCACCGGGGAGCTGTTTTTT. It codes for CASSQTGGRTTGELFF.

This chain uses TRBV9 with TRBJ1-1; weak D call: TRBD1 (6 bases). Germline-derived CDR1 and CDR2 are SGDLS and YYNGEE. This CDR3 is built from 12 residues. V dropped 3 bases and J dropped 9 bases, with 12 bases sitting between them. The CDR3 reads CASSAEQGKAFF. The CDR3, as DNA: TGTGCCAGCAGCGCAGAACAGGGAAAAGCTTTCTTT. The full variable domain, its missing parts supplied by reference TRBV9 and TRBJ1-1, is DSGVTQTPKHLITATGQRVTLRCSPRSGDLSVYWYQQSLDQGLQFLIQYYNGEERAKGNILERFSAQQFPDLHSELNLSSLELGDSALYFCASSAEQGKAFFGQGTRLTVV.

The table lists this clonotype with many counts. This chain links TRBV6-1 with TRBJ2-7, with D perhaps TRBD2 (6 bases). V lost 7 bases, J lost 0 bases, and 16 bases lay in between. Germline CDR1 and CDR2: MNHNS and SASEGT. This CDR3 region has 15 residues. CDR3 region: CASTERGTGSYEQYF. CDR3 bases: TGTGCCAGCACCGAACGGGGGACGGGCTCCTACGAGCAGTACTTC.

The sample holds many counts of this clonotype. The V and J genes are TRBV6-2 or TRBV6-3 and TRBJ2-3; 9 nucleotides match TRBD2. Germline CDR1 reads MNHEY; CDR2 reads SVGEGT. Trimming removed 7 bases from V and 6 bases from J; junction bases left unmatched: 5. The CDR3 runs to 13 residues. CDR3 loop: CASMIAGDDTQYF. CDR3 nucleotides: TGTGCCAGCATGATAGCGGGAGACGATACGCAGTATTTT.

About this clonotype: Germline is not matched at one junction end, which may reflect a read error. This sequence joins TRBV6-2 or TRBV6-3 and TRBJ2-1; 16 bases match TRBD2. The CDR3 has 17 residues. From germline, CDR1 is MNHEY and CDR2 SVGEGT. For the CDR3, the DNA is TGTGCCAACAGTCCATGGGGACTAGCGGGGGGGCCCGATGAGCAGTTCTTC. It yields the protein CANSPWGLAGGPDEQFF.

This clonotype was seen repeatedly, ten times or more. CDR3 residues: CASSFGVVGGYTF. The CDR3 DNA reads TGCGCCAGCAGCTTCGGGGTGGTAGGAGGCTACACCTTC. The chain combines TRBV5-1 with TRBJ1-2; D is undetermined. Looked up from germline, CDR1 is SGHRS and CDR2 is YFSETQ. The CDR3 contains 13 residues. Between the trimmed V and J ends, which lost 2 bases and 8 bases, there was a span of 13 bases. Drawing the rest from reference TRBV5-1 and TRBJ1-2, the complete variable domain is KAGVTQTPRYLIKTRGQQVTLSCSPISGHRSVSWYQQTPGQGLQFLFEYFSETQRNKGNFPGRFSGRQFSNSRSEMNVSTLELGDSALYLCASSFGVVGGYTFGSGTRLTVV.

This clonotype has ten or more counts. V usage is TRBV11-3 and J usage is TRBJ2-4; 9 bases are a match to TRBD2. The germline CDR1 and CDR2 sequences are SGHNT and YENEEA. The CDR3 is 18 amino acids. With 2 bases clipped from V and 9 bases from J, the junction kept 17 bases outside the gene matches. The CDR3 loop reads CASSLKAPGLAGRFIQYF. The CDR3 DNA follows: TGTGCCAGCAGCTTAAAGGCACCGGGACTAGCCGGGAGATTCATTCAGTACTTC.